The 11 T cell receptor beta chains listed next were all sequenced from one sample in a study of cytomegalovirus exposure and HLA in healthy donors. The PCR employed 60 Vbeta primers together with 13 Jbeta primers. Clones were read by immunoSEQ multiplex PCR, and TCRdb kept only the in-frame ones, dropping some. Reported are tens of thousands of clones; the ten largest clones contain around 26%. Sequencing used PBMCs. Receptors originate from a man aged 35-49 years in good health and CMV-seropositive.

The rearrangement links TRBV2 to TRBJ1-1, with D uncertain. The germline V gene has CDR1 SNHLY and CDR2 FYNNEI. This CDR3 comprises 11 residues. Trimming left V 8 bases short and J 5 bases short, with 9 bases between. The CDR3 protein is CASGIGTEAFF. The CDR3, as DNA: TGTGCCAGCGGTATCGGGACTGAAGCTTTCTTT.

The chain joins TRBV5-1 to TRBJ2-3; 10 nucleotides match TRBD2. The CDR3 is 18 amino acids. Losses at the gene ends were 0 bases for V and 6 bases for J; bases not matched to a gene: 13. From germline, CDR1 is SGHRS and CDR2 YFSETQ. CDR3 DNA: TGCGCCAGCAGCTTGGCCGGGTTTAGCGGGGGGCCCAAGGATACGCAGTATTTT. It specifies CASSLAGFSGGPKDTQYF. Full variable domain (missing parts from reference TRBV5-1 and TRBJ2-3): KAGVTQTPRYLIKTRGQQVTLSCSPISGHRSVSWYQQTPGQGLQFLFEYFSETQRNKGNFPGRFSGRQFSNSRSEMNVSTLELGDSALYLCASSLAGFSGGPKDTQYFGPGTRLTVL.

This chain joins TRBV5-4 and TRBJ2-2; 10 positions match TRBD2. The CDR3 loop spans 17 amino acids. Germline CDR1 reads SGHNT; CDR2 reads YYREEE (reference sequence). V shed 3 bases, J shed 7 bases, and the junction held 12 bases outside the gene matches. CDR3 residues: CASSWKREGRLVGELFF. The CDR3 DNA reads as TGTGCCAGCAGCTGGAAGCGGGAGGGGCGTTTGGTCGGGGAGCTGTTTTTT. The entire variable domain, with the rest obtained from reference TRBV5-4 and TRBJ2-2, is as follows: ETGVTQSPTHLIKTRGQQVTLRCSSQSGHNTVSWYQQALGQGPQFIFQYYREEENGRGNFPPRFSGLQFPNYSSELNVNALELDDSALYLCASSWKREGRLVGELFFGEGSRLTVL.

The chain links TRBV19 to TRBJ2-2, with D possibly being TRBD1 (5 bases). Deletions cut 8 bases from V and 5 bases from J, with 9 bases between. CDR3 size: 12 residues. CDR1 is LNHDA and CDR2 is SQIVND in the germline V gene (reference sequence). Written as DNA, the CDR3 is TGTGCCAGTTTCAGGGATACCGGGGAGCTGTTTTTT. Encoded protein: CASFRDTGELFF.

The gene calls are TRBV9 and TRBJ2-7; 7 bases agree with TRBD2. Germline assignment: CDR1 SGDLS and CDR2 YYNGEE. The CDR3 is 17 amino acids. J was trimmed by 5 bases and V by 0 bases; bases with no gene match: 14. As DNA, the CDR3 is TGTGCCAGCAGCGTAGACTCCCAAAGCGGGGCCATCCACGAGCAGTACTTC. This gives the protein CASSVDSQSGAIHEQYF.

J is TRBJ1-2 and V is TRBV6-5; 7 nucleotides align to TRBD1. The CDR3 loop spans 12 amino acids. The ends lost 5 bases at V and 6 bases at J; junction bases unmatched: 3. Germline CDR1 is MNHEY and CDR2 is SVGAGI. Here the CDR3 reads CASSRTGNGYTF. DNA of the CDR3: TGTGCCAGCAGTCGGACAGGAAATGGCTACACCTTC.

V gene TRBV18 combines with J gene TRBJ1-4; 9 nucleotides agree with TRBD1. Per germline, CDR1 KGHSH and CDR2 LQKENI. J gave up 2 bases and V 5 bases, and 9 bases lay outside the gene matches. The CDR3 spans 17 residues. The CDR3 protein is CASSLTGTGSTNEKLFF. CDR3 bases: TGTGCCAGCTCATTAACCGGGACAGGGTCTACTAATGAAAAACTGTTTTTT.

The chain joins TRBV10-3 to TRBJ1-5, with TRBD1 matching over 7 bases. Trimming at V came to 7 bases and at J to 3 bases, leaving 9 bases not matched to a gene. Germline V gene lookup returns CDR1 ENHRY and CDR2 SYGVKD. The CDR3 length is 15 residues. This CDR3 is CAIKQGTNDNQPQHF. The CDR3 nucleotides read TGTGCCATCAAACAGGGGACAAACGACAATCAGCCCCAGCATTTT.

As DNA, the CDR3 is TGTGCCAGCAGCTCCCAGGATTCCAATCAGCCCCAGCATTTT. This sequence encodes CASSSQDSNQPQHF. The J gene is TRBJ1-5, the V gene TRBV7-9; D not resolved. This CDR3 comprises 14 residues. Germline V gene data show CDR1 as SEHNR and CDR2 as FQNEAQ (reference sequence). Trimming cost V 4 bases and J 3 bases, with 10 bases left between them.

The chain uses TRBV7-6 and TRBJ2-7, with D maybe TRBD1 (6 bases). The CDR3 sequence is 15 residues long. The germline V gene encodes CDR1 SGHVS and CDR2 FNYEAQ. Trimming took off 1 base at V and 1 base at J, with 11 bases between the two ends. CDR3 loop: CASSLEAQGSYEQYF. The CDR3 DNA sequence: TGTGCCAGCAGCTTAGAAGCACAGGGTTCCTACGAGCAGTACTTC. Full variable domain (rest looked up from reference TRBV7-6 and TRBJ2-7): GAGVSQSPRYKVTKRGQDVALRCDPISGHVSLYWYRQALGQGPEFLTYFNYEAQQDKSGLPNDRFSAERPEGSISTLTIQRTEQRDSAMYRCASSLEAQGSYEQYFGPGTRLTVT.

The chain links TRBV9 to TRBJ2-5; 9 positions agree with TRBD1. After removal of 6 bases from V and 4 bases from J, the junction contained 10 bases not matched to a gene. Germline V gene sequence: CDR1 SGDLS, CDR2 YYNGEE. The CDR3 loop spans 15 amino acids. The CDR3 DNA reads as TGTGCCAGCACTCCTACACAGGGGGCGAGAGAGACCCAGTACTTC. Protein sequence: CASTPTQGARETQYF.